The 14 T cell receptor beta chains below come from one sample, sequenced in a study of T cells in localized non-small cell lung cancer. TCRdb's table, derived via immunoSEQ multiplex PCR, lists solely in-frame clones and lacks some. This table has about 83,000 clones, over 75% appearing once. The sequencing used peripheral blood, collected before any cancer treatment. Receptors were obtained from a female donor over 55 with stage I lung adenocarcinoma.

V gene TRBV13 combines with J gene TRBJ1-1; 7 positions match TRBD1. The CDR3 has 16 residues. V dropped 0 bases and J dropped 4; count of bases not matched to a gene: 8. Germline V gene sequence: CDR1 PRHDT, CDR2 FYEKMQ (reference sequence). DNA of the CDR3: TGTGCCAGCAGCTTAGGCCAGGGGGGGTCGGCCACTGAAGCTTTCTTT. As protein: CASSLGQGGSATEAFF.

The CDR3 DNA sequence: TGTGCCAGCAGCTCTACTAGCGGTGGGCGCGAGACCCAGTACTTC. Protein sequence: CASSSTSGGRETQYF. The chain couples TRBV7-3 to TRBJ2-5; 8 positions agree with TRBD2. The junction had 9 bases not matched to a gene; V was cut back by 4 bases and J by 5 bases. Germline V gene sequence: CDR1 SGHTA, CDR2 FQGTGA. The CDR3 consists of 15 residues.

The rearrangement uses TRBV4-3 and TRBJ2-3; maybe TRBD2 (5 bases). Germline V gene sequence: CDR1 LGHNA, CDR2 YSLEER. The V gene lost 0 bases and the J gene lost 7 bases, with 8 bases spanning the gap. There are 13 residues in the CDR3. DNA for the CDR3: TGCGCCAGCAGCCAAGATACTAGAAATACGCAGTATTTT. Protein product: CASSQDTRNTQYF.

The gene calls are TRBV29-1 and TRBJ1-1; perhaps TRBD1 as D (6 bases). The V end was cut by 6 bases, the J end by 1 base, with 15 bases between. The length of the CDR3 is 14 residues. In germline, CDR1 is SQVTM, CDR2 ANQGSEA. The CDR3 bases are TGCAGCGTGGGGAAGGGCAGGGGGAACACTGAAGCTTTCTTT. It codes for CSVGKGRGNTEAFF.

The chain joins TRBV5-4 to TRBJ2-7; no clear D gene. Trimming removed 2 bases from V and 9 bases from J, with 9 bases in between. This CDR3 comprises 11 residues. In germline, CDR1 is SGHNT, CDR2 YYREEE (reference sequence). Written as DNA, the CDR3 is TGTGCCAGCAGCTTTGAAGGGCGGCAGTACTTC. Its translation: CASSFEGRQYF.

This chain connects TRBV10-3 to TRBJ1-2; unclear D gene. Germline CDR1 ENHRY, CDR2 SYGVKD. This CDR3 region has 15 residues. In nucleotides, the CDR3 is TGTGCTTCCGGGGATAATTGGAGGGCAGATTATGGCTACACCTTC. It encodes CASGDNWRADYGYTF.

This clone was seen a single time. The chain links TRBV7-2 to TRBJ1-2; D possibly corresponds to TRBD1 (6 bases). V lost 5 bases to trimming and J lost 8 bases, with 12 bases between them. The CDR3 is made up of 12 amino acids. Germline CDR1 reads SGHTA; CDR2 reads FQGNSA. The CDR3 DNA follows: TGTGCCAGCAGCCTACAGGGATGGGGCTACACCTTC. Its translation is CASSLQGWGYTF.

The chain combines TRBV21-1 with TRBJ1-4. TRBV21-1 corresponds to a pseudogene. There are 18 residues in the CDR3. The CDR3 is CASSKMFYRYLWGGKLFF. Written as DNA, the CDR3 is TGTGCCAGCAGCAAAATGTTCTATCGGTACCTCTGGGGGGGAAAACTGTTTTTT.

This clone turned up a few times. This rearrangement joins TRBV6-6 to TRBJ2-7, with TRBD2 as a possible D gene (6 bases). The V gene lost 5 bases and the J gene lost 3 bases, with 20 bases spanning the gap. The CDR3 sequence is 16 residues long. The germline CDR1 and CDR2 sequences are MNHNY and SVGAGI (reference sequence). CDR3 residues: CASSTWGREANYEQYF. In nucleotides, the CDR3 is TGTGCCAGCAGTACTTGGGGCAGGGAGGCAAACTACGAGCAGTACTTC.

This rearrangement joins TRBV15 to TRBJ2-3, with 11 bases identical to TRBD2. CDR1 is LNHNV and CDR2 is YYDKDF in the germline V gene (reference sequence). The CDR3 runs to 16 residues. Losses at the gene ends were 1 base for V and 5 bases for J; bases not matched to a gene: 5. The CDR3 is CATSRVAGGPGDTQYF. The CDR3 coding sequence is TGTGCCACCAGCAGAGTAGCGGGGGGGCCGGGAGATACGCAGTATTTT.

This clone was counted only a few times. CDR3 DNA: TGTGCCACCAGAGCAGTACCGGGCGACTATGGCTACACCTTC. It specifies CATRAVPGDYGYTF. This chain connects TRBV15 to TRBJ1-2; D remains unclear. This CDR3 region has 14 residues. Deletions cut 6 bases from V and 3 bases from J, with 14 bases between. The germline CDR1 and CDR2 sequences are LNHNV and YYDKDF (reference sequence).

The gene calls are TRBV7-2 and TRBJ1-6, with 8 positions matching TRBD1. The V gene's germline CDR1 is SGHTA and CDR2 FQGNSA. The CDR3 extends over 15 amino acids. Trimming cost V 8 bases and J 10 bases; bases outside gene matches: 13. CDR3 in DNA: TGTGCCAGCGAAACAGGGGGTTCCTTCGGATCACCCCTCCACTTT. This encodes CASETGGSFGSPLHF. The variable domain in full, with the rest retrieved from reference TRBV7-2 and TRBJ1-6, is GAGVSQSPSNKVTEKGKDVELRCDPISGHTALYWYRQSLGQGLEFLIYFQGNSAPDKSGLPSDRFSAERTGGSVSTLTIQRTQQEDSAVYLCASETGGSFGSPLHFGNGTRLTVT.

This clone has only one observation. The chain couples TRBV9 to TRBJ1-1, with TRBD1 matching over 9 bases. V lost 1 base to trimming and J lost 5 bases; unmatched junction nucleotides: 9. Germline V gene data show CDR1 as SGDLS and CDR2 as YYNGEE. The CDR3 extends over 16 amino acids. The CDR3 nucleotides read TGTGCCAGCAGCGTAACAGGGGGCGTATCGGGGACTGAAGCTTTCTTT. Translation gives CASSVTGGVSGTEAFF.

This clone was observed once. The rearrangement links TRBV10-3 to TRBJ1-2; the D is unclear. Trimming cost V 4 bases and J 1 base, with 10 bases left between them. Germline V gene lookup returns CDR1 ENHRY and CDR2 SYGVKD. This CDR3 spans 14 amino acids. DNA of the CDR3: TGTGCCATCAGTGCGCAGGTAGTTAACTATGGCTACACCTTC. Its protein is CAISAQVVNYGYTF.